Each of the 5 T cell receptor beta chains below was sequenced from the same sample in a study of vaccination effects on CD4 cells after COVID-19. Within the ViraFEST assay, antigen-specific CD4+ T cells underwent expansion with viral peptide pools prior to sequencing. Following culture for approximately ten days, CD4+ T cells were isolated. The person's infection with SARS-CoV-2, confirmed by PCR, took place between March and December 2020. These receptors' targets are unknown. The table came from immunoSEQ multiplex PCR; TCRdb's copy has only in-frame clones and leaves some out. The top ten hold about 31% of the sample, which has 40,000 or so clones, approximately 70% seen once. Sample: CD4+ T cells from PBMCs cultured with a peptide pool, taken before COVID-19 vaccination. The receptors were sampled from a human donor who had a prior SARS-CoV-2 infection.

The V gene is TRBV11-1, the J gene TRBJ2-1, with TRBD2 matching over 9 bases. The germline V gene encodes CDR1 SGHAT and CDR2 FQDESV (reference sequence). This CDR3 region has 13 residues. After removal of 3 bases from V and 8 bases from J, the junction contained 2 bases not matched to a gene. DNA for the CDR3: TGTGCCAGCAGCTTGCGGGAGGGCCATGAGCAGTTCTTC. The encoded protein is CASSLREGHEQFF.

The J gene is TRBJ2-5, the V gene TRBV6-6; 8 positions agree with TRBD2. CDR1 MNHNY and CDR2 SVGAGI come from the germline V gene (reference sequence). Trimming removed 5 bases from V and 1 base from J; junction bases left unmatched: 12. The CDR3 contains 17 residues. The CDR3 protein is CASSLLGSGLVQETQYF. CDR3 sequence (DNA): TGTGCCAGCAGTCTACTTGGATCGGGACTAGTCCAAGAGACCCAGTACTTC.

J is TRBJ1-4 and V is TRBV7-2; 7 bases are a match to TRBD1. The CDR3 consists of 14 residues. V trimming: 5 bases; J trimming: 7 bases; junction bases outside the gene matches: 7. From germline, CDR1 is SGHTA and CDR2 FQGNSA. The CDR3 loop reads CASSQNRGGEKLFF. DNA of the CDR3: TGTGCCAGCAGCCAAAACAGGGGTGGTGAAAAACTGTTTTTT.

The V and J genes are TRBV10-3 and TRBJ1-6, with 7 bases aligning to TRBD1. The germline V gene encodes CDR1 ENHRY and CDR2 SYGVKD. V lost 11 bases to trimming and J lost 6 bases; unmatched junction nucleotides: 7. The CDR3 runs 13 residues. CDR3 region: CASQGVLNSPLHF. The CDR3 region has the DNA TGTGCCTCCCAGGGGGTCCTTAATTCACCCCTCCACTTT.

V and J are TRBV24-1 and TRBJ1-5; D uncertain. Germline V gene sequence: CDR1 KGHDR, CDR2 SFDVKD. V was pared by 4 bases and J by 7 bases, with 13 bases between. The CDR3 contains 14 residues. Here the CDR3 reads CATSEPNSGQPQHF. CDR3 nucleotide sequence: TGTGCCACCAGTGAACCGAATAGCGGGCAGCCCCAGCATTTT.